This T cell receptor beta chain was identified during a study of regulatory T cells in long-lasting Graves disease. HTBI primers from iRepertoire and Arm-PCR of CDR3 regions yielded the TCR beta libraries. TCRdb analysed the multiplex PCR reads with MiXCR anew, one entry per CDR3 protein. The table includes approximately 350,000 distinct CDR3 sequences, 23% detected once. Specified time point: persistent/refractory GD, antithyroid drugs over 5 years with positive TRAb. PBMC-extracted RNA yielded the TCR library. V dropped 5 bases and J dropped 7 bases, with 29 bases sitting between them. CDR1 SEHNR and CDR2 FQNEAQ come from the germline V gene (reference sequence). The CDR3 has 18 residues.

The TCR was taken from a woman aged 40-49 years with Graves disease. This chain uses TRBV7-9 with TRBJ1-2; TRBD1 is a possible D gene (5 bases). The input for sequencing was peripheral blood mononuclear cells (PBMCs), taken when the disease was refractory, from a patient treated with antithyroid drugs. The CDR3 loop is CASSQDSIAPGPSFGYTF. CDR3 DNA sequence: TGTGCCAGCAGCCAAGATTCGATAGCTCCGGGACCGTCTTTTGGCTACACCTTC.